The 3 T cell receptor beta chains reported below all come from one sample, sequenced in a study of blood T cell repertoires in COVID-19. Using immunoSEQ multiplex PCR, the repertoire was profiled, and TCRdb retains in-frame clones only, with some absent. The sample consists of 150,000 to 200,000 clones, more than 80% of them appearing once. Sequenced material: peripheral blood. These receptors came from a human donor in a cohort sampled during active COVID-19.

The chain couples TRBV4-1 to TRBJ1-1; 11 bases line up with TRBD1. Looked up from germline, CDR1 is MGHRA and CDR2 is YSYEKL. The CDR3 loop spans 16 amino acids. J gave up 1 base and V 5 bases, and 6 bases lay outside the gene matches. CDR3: CASSSWTGGSNTEAFF. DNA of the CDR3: TGCGCCAGCAGCTCTTGGACAGGGGGCTCGAACACTGAAGCTTTCTTT.

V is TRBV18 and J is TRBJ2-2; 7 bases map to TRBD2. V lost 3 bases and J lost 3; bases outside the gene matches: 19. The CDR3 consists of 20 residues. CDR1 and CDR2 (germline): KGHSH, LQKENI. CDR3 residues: CASSPPPRLAGEIYTGELFF. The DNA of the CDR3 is TGTGCCAGCTCACCCCCCCCTCGTCTGGCGGGAGAGATCTACACCGGGGAGCTGTTTTTT.

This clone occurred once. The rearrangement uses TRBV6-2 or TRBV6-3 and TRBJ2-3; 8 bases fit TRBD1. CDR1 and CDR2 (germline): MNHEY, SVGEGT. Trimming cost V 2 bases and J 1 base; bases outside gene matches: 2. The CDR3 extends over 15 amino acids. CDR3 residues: CASSYTGQGTDTQYF. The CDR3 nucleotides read TGTGCCAGCAGTTACACGGGACAGGGCACAGATACGCAGTATTTT.